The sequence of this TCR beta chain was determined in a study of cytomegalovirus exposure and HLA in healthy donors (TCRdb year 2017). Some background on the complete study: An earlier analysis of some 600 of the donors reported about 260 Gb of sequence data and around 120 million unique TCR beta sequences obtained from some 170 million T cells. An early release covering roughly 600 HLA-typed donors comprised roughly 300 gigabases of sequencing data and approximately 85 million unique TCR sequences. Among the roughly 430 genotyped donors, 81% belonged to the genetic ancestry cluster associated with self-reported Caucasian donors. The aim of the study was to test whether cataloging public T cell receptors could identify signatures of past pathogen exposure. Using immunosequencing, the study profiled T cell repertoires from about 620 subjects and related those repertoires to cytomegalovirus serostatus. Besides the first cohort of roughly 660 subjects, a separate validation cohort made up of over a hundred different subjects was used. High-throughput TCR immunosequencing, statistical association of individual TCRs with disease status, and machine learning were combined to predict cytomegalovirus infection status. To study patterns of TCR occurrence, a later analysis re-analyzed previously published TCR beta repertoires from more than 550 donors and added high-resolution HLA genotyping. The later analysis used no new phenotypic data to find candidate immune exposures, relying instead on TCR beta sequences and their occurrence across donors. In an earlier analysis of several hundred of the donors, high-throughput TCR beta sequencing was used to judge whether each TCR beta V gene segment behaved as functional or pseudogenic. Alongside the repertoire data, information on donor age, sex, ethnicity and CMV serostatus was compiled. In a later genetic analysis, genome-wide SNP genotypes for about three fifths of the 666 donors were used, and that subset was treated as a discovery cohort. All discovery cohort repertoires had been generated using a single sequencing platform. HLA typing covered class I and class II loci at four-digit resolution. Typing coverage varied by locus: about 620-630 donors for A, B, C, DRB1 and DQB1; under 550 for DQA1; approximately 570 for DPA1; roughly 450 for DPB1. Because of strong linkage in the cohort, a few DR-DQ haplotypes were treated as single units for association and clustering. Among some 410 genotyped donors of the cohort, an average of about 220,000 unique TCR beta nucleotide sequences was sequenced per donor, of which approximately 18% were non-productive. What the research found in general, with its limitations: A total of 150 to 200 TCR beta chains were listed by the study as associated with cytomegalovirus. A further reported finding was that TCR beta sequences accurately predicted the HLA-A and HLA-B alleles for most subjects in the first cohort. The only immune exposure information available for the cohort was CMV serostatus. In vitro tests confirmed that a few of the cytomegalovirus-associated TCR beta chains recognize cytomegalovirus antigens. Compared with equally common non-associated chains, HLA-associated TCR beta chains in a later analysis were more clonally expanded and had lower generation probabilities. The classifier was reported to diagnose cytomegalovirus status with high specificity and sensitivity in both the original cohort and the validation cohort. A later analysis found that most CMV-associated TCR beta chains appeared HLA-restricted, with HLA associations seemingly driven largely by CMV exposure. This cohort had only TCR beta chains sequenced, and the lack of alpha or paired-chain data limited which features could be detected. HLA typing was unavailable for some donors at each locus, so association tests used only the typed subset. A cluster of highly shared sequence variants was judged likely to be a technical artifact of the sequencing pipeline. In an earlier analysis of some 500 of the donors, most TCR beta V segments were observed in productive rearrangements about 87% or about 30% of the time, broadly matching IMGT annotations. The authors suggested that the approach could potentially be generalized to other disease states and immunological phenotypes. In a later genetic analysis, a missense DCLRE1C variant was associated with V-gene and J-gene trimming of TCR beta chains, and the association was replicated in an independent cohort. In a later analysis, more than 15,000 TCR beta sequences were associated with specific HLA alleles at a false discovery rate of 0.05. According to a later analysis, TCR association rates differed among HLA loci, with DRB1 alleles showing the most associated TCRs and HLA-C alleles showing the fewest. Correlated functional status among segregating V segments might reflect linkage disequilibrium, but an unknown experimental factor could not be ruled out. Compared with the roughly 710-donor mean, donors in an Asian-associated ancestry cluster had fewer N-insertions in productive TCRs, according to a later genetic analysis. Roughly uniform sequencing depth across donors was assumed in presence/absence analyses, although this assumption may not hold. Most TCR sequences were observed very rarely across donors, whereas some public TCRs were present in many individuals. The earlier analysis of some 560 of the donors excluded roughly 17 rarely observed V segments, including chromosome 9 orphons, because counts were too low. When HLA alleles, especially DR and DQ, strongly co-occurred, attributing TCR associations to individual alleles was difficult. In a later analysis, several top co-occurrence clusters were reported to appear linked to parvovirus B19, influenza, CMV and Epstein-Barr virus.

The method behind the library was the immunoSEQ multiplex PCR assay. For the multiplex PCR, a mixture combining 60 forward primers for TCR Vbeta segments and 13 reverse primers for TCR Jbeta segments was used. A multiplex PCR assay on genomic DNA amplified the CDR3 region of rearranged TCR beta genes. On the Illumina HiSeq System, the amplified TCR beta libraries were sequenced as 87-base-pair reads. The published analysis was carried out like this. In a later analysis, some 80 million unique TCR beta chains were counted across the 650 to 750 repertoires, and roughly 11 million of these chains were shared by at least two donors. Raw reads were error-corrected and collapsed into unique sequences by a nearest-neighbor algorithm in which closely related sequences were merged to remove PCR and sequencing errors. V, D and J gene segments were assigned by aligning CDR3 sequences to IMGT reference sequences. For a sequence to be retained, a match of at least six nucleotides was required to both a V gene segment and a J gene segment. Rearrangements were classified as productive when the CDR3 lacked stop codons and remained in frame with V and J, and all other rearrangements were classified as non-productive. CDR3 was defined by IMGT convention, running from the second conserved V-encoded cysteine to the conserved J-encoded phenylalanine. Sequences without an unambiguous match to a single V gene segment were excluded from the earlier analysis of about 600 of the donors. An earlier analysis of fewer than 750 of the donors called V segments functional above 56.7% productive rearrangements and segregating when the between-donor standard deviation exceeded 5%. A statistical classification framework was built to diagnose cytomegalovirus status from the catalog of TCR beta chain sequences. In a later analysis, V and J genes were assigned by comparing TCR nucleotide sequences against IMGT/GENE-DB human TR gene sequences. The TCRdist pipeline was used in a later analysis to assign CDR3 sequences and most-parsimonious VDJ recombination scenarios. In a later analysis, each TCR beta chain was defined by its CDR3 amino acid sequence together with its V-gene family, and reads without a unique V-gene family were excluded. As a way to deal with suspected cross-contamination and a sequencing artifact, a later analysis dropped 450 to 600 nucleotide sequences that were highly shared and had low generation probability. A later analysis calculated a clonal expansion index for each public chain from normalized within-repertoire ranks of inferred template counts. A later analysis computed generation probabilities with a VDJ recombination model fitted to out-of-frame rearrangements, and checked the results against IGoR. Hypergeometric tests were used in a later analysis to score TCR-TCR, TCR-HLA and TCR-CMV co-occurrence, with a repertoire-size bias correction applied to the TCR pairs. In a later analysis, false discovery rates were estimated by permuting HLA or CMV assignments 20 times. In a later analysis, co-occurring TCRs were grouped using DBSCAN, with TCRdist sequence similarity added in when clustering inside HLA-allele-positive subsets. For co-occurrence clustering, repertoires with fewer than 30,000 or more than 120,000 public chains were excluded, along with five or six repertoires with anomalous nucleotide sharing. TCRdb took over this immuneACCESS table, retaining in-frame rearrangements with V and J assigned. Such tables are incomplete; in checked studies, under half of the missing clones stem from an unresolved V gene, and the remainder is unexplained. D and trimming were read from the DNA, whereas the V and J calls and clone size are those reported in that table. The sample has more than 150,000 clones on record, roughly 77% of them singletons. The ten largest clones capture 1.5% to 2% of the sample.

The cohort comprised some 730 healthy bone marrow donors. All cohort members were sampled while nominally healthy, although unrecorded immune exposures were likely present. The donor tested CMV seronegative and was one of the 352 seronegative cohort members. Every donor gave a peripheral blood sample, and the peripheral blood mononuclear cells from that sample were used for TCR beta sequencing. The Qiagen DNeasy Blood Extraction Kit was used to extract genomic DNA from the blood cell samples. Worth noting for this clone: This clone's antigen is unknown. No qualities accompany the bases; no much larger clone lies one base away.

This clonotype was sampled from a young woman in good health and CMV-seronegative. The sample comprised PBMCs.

The CDR3 is CASSSQGARQPQHF. The nucleotide sequence reads as follows: TGTGCCAGCAGTTCCCAGGGGGCGCGTCAGCCCCAGCATTTT. Recombination linked TRBV6-5 to TRBJ1-5, with 8 bases aligning to TRBD1. Ends trimmed: V by 4 bases, J by 6 bases; bases unmatched to a gene: 5. CDR1 and CDR2 were assigned from the germline V gene as MNHEY and SVGAGI. The CDR3 measures 14 amino acids from cysteine to phenylalanine. CDR3 DNA is the only sequence kept; it has 42 bases, read in frame from the first base.